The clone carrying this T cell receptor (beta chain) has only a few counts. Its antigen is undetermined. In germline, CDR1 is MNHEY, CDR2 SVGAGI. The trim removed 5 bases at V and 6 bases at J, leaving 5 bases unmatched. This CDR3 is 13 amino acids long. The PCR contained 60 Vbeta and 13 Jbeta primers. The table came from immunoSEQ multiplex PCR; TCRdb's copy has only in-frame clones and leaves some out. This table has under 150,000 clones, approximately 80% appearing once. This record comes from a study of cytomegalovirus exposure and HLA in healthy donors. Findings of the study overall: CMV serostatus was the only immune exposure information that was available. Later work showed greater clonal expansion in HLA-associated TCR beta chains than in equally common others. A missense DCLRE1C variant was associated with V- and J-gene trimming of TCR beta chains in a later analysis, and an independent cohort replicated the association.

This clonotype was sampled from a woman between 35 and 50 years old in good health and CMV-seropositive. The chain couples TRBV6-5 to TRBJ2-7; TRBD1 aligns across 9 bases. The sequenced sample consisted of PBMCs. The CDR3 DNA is TGTGCCAGCAGTCCTAGGACAGGGGTCGAGCAGTACTTC. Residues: CASSPRTGVEQYF.